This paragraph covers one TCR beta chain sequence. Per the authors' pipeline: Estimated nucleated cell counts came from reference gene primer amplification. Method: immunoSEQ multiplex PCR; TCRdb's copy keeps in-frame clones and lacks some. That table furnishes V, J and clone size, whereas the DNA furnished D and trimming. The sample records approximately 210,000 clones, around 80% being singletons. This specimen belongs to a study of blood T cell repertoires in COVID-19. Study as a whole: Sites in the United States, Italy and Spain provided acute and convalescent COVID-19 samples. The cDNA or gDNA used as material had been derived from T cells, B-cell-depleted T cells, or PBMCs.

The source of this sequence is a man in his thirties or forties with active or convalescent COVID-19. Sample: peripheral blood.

The CDR3 nucleotides are TGTGCCAGCAGTTTCTCCGGCGGTCTGAACACTGAAGCTTTCTTT. Translating it yields CASSFSGGLNTEAFF. V and J are TRBV6-6 and TRBJ1-1; D ambiguous. CDR3 length: 15 residues. With 4 bases removed from V and 0 bases from J, the gap between germline ends came to 12 bases. Germline V CDR1 and CDR2: MNHNY, SVGAGI (reference sequence).